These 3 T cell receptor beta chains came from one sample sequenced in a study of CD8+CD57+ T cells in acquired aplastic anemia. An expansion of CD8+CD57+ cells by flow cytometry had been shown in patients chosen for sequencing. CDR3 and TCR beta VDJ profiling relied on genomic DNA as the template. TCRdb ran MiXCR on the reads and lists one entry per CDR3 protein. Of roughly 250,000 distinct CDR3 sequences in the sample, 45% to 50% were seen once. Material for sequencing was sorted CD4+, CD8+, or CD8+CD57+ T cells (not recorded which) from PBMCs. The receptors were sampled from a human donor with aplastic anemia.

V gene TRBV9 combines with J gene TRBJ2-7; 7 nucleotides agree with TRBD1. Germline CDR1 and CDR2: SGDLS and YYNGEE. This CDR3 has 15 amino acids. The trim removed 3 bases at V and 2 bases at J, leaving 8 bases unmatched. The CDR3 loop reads CASSERQGSTYEQYF. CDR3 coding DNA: TGTGCCAGCAGCGAGAGACAGGGTTCGACCTACGAGCAGTACTTC. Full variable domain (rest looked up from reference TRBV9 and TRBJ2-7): DSGVTQTPKHLITATGQRVTLRCSPRSGDLSVYWYQQSLDQGLQFLIQYYNGEERAKGNILERFSAQQFPDLHSELNLSSLELGDSALYFCASSERQGSTYEQYFGPGTRLTVT.

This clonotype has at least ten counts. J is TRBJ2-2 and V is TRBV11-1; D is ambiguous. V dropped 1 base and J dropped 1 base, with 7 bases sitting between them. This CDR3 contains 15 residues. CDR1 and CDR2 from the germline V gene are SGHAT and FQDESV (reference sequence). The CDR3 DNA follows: TGTGCCAGCAGCTTAGTGCCCAGGAACACCGGGGAGCTGTTTTTT. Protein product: CASSLVPRNTGELFF.

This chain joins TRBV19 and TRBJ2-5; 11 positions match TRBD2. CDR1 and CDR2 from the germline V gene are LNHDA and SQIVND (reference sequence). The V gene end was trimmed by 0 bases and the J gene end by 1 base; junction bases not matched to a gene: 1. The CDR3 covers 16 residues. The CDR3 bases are TGTGCCAGTAGTATAGATAGCGGGGGGGCCCAAGAGACCCAGTACTTC. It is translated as CASSIDSGGAQETQYF.